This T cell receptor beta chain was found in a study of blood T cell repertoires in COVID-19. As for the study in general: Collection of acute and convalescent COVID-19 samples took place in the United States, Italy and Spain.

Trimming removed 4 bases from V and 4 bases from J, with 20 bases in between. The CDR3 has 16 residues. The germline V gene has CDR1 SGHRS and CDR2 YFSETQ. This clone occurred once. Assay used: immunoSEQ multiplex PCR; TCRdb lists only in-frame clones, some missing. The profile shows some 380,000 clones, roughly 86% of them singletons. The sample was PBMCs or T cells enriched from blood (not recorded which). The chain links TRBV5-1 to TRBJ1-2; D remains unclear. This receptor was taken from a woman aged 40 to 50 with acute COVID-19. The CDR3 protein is CASSPQGVPEGYGYTF. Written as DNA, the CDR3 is TGCGCCAGCAGCCCCCAAGGAGTCCCCGAGGGCTATGGCTACACCTTC.